This T cell receptor (beta chain) comes out of a study of T cell responses to AZD1222 COVID-19 vaccine. The table came from immunoSEQ multiplex PCR; TCRdb's copy has only in-frame clones and leaves some out. The sample includes 150,000 to 200,000 clones, around 90% of them seen just once. The sample in question was peripheral blood, obtained 28 days after the second AZD1222 dose. The sequence was collected from an adult who received the AZD1222 COVID-19 vaccine.

CDR3 bases: TGTGCCAGCAGCCAAAGGGACCGGGAAAAACTGTTTTTT. Residues: CASSQRDREKLFF. The chain combines TRBV3-1 (or the pseudogene TRBV3-2) with TRBJ1-4, with D possibly matching TRBD1 (5 bases). The germline V gene encodes CDR1 LGHDT and CDR2 YNNKEL (reference sequence). V lost 2 bases and J 8 bases, leaving 9 bases between the germline ends. The CDR3 spans 13 residues.